Below, one T cell receptor (beta chain) is given with its context. Per the study methods: Estimation of nucleated cell counts was performed using reference gene primer amplification. Libraries were prepared by immunoSEQ multiplex PCR; TCRdb keeps only in-frame clonotypes and omits some of them. That table supplies the V and J calls and clone size; D and trimming were determined from the DNA. Seen here are approximately 190,000 clones, just under 85% observed once, and the top ten hold approximately 5.1%. This entry comes from a study of blood T cell repertoires in COVID-19. Across the whole study: Acute-phase and convalescent COVID-19 samples originated in the United States, Italy and Spain. T cells, B-cell-depleted T cells, or PBMCs supplied cDNA or gDNA.

The CDR3 spans 15 residues. V lost 5 bases, J lost 1 base, and 4 bases stayed unmatched. Looked up from germline, CDR1 is SGHTA and CDR2 is FQGNSA. V gene TRBV7-2 combines with J gene TRBJ1-1; 10 bases agree with TRBD1. The sequenced sample consisted of peripheral blood. The sequence came from a woman in her 70s with active or convalescent COVID-19. This CDR3 is CASSQRTGGNTEAFF. The DNA for the CDR3 is TGTGCCAGCAGCCAAAGGACAGGGGGGAACACTGAAGCTTTCTTT.